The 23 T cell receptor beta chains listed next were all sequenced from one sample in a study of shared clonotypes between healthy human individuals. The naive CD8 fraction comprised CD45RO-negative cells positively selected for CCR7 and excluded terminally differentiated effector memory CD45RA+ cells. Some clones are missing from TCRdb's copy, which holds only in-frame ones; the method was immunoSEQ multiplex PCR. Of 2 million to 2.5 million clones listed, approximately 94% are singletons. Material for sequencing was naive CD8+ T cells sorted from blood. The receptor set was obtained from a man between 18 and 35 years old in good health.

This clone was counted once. The CDR3 here is CASSYGGRAYYEQYF. The CDR3 DNA follows: TGTGCCAGCAGTTACGGCGGGAGGGCTTACTACGAGCAGTACTTC. The chain recombines TRBV6-5 with TRBJ2-7, with 9 bases matching TRBD2. Losses at the gene ends were 2 bases for V and 3 bases for J; bases not matched to a gene: 5. The CDR3 sequence is 15 residues long. Germline lookup yields CDR1 MNHEY and CDR2 SVGAGI.

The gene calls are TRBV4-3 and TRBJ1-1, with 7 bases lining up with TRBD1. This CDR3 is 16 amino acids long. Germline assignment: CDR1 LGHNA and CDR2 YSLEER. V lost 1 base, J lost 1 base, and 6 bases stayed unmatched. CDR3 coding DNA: TGCGCCAGCAGCCAAGTTTGGGCAGGGGGGAACACTGAAGCTTTCTTT. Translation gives CASSQVWAGGNTEAFF.

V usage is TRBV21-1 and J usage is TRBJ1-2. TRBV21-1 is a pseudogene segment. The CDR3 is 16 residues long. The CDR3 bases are TGTGCCAGCAGCAAAGCGCTCTTTAGACCATCCTCGGGCTACACCTTC. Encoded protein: CASSKALFRPSSGYTF.

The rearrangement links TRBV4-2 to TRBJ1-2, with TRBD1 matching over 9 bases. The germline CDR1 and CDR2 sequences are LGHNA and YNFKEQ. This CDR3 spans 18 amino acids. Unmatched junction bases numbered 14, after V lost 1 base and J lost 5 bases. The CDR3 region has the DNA TGTGCCAGCAGCCAAGTTTCCGGGACAGGGAAGGACCTATATGGCTACACCTTC. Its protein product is CASSQVSGTGKDLYGYTF.

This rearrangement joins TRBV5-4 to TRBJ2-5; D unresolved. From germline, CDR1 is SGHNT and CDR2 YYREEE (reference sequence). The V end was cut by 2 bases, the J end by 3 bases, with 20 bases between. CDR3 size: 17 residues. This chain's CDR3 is CASSFFPPSGQEETQYF. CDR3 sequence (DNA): TGTGCCAGCAGCTTTTTTCCACCTTCCGGTCAGGAAGAGACCCAGTACTTC.

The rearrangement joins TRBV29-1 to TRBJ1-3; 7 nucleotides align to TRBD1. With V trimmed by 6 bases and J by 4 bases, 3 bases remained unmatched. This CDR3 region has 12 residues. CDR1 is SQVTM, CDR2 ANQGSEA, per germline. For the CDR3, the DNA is TGCAGCGTCGTGGGACAGGGAAACACCATATATTTT. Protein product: CSVVGQGNTIYF.

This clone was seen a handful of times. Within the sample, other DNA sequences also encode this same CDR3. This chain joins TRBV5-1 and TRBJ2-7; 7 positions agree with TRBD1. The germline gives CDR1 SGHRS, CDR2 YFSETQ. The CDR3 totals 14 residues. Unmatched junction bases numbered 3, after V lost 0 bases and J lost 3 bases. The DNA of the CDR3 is TGCGCCAGCAGCTTGGGACAGGGCCTCTACGAGCAGTACTTC. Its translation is CASSLGQGLYEQYF. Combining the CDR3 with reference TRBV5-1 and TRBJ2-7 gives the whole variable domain KAGVTQTPRYLIKTRGQQVTLSCSPISGHRSVSWYQQTPGQGLQFLFEYFSETQRNKGNFPGRFSGRQFSNSRSEMNVSTLELGDSALYLCASSLGQGLYEQYFGPGTRLTVT.

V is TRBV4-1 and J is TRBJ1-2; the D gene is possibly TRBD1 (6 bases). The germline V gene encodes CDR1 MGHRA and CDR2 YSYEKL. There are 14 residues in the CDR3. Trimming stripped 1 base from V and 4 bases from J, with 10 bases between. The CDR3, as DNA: TGCGCCAGCAGCCAAGCAGGGACACCCTATGGCTACACCTTC. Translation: CASSQAGTPYGYTF.

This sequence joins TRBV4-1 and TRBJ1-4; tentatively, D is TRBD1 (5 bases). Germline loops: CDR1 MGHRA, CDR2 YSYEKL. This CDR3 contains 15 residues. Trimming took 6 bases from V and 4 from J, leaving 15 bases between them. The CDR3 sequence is CASRVVGLVNEKLFF. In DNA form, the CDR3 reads TGCGCCAGCAGGGTTGTGGGGCTGGTTAATGAAAAACTGTTTTTT.

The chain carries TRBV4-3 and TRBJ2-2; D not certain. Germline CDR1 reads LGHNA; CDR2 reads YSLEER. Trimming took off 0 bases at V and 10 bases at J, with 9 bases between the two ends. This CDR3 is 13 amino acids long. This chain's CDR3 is CASSQDVGEELFF. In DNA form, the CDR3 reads TGCGCCAGCAGCCAAGACGTTGGGGAGGAGCTGTTTTTT.

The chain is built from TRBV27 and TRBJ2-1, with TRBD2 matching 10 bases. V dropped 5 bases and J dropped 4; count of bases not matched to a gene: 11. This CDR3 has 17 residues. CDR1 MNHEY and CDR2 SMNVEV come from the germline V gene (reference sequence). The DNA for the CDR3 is TGTGCCAGCAGTATCGTCGGGGTAGCGGGGGGATACAATGAGCAGTTCTTC. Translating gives CASSIVGVAGGYNEQFF.

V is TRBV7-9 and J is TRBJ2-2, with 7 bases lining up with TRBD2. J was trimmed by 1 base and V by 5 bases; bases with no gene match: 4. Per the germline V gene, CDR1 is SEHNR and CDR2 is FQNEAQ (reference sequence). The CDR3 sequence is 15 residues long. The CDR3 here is CASSDSGQNTGELFF. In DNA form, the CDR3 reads TGTGCCAGCAGCGATAGCGGGCAGAACACCGGGGAGCTGTTTTTT.

CDR3 amino acids: CASSLGSGQRTEAFF. The DNA for the CDR3 is TGTGCCAGCAGCTTAGGATCGGGACAGCGCACTGAAGCTTTCTTT. This sequence joins TRBV7-9 and TRBJ1-1, with 7 nucleotides matching TRBD1. V dropped 1 base and J dropped 4; count of bases not matched to a gene: 6. The V gene's germline CDR1 is SEHNR and CDR2 FQNEAQ (reference sequence). CDR3 size: 15 residues.

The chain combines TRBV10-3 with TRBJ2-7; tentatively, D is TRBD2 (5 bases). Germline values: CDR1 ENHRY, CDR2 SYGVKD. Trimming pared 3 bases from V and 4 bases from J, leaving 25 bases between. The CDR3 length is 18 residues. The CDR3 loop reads CAISDSPSFGYARYEQYF. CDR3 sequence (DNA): TGTGCCATCAGTGACTCGCCTAGCTTCGGGTATGCTCGGTACGAGCAGTACTTC.

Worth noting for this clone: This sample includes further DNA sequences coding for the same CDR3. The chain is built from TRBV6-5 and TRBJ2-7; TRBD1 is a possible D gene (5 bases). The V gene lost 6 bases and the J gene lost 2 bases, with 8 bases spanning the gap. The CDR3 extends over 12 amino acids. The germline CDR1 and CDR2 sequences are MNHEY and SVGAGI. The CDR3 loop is CASSPGTYEQYF. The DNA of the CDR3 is TGTGCCAGCAGCCCAGGGACCTACGAGCAGTACTTC.

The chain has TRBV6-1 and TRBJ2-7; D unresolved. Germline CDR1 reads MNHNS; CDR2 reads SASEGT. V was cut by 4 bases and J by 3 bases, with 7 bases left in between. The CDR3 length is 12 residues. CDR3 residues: CASSVDLYEQYF. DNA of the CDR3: TGTGCCAGCAGTGTCGACCTCTACGAGCAGTACTTC.

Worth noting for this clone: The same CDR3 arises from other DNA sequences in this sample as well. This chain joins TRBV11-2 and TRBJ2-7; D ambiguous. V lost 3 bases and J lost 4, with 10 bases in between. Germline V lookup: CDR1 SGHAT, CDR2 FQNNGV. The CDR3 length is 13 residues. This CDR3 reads CASSFAASYEQYF. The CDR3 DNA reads TGTGCCAGCAGCTTCGCTGCCAGTTACGAGCAGTACTTC.

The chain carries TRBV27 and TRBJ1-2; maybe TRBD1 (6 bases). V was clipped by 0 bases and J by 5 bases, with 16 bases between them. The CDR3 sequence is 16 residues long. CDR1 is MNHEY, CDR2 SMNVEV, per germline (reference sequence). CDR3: CASSLSRQIRGYGYTF. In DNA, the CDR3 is TGTGCCAGCAGTTTATCGAGGCAGATCAGGGGTTATGGCTACACCTTC.

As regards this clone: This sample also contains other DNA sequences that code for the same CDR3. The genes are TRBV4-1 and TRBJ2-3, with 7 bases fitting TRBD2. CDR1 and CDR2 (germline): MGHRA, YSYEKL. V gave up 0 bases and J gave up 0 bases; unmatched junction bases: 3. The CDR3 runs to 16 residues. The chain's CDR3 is CASSQDGAGSTDTQYF. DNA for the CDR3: TGCGCCAGCAGCCAAGATGGAGCGGGGAGCACAGATACGCAGTATTTT.

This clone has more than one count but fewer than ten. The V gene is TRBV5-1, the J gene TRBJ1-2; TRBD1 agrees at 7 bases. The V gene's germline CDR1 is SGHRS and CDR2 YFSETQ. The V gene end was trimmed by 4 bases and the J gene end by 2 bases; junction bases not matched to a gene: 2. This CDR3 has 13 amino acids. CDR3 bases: TGCGCCAGCAGCCAGACAGGGAACTATGGCTACACCTTC. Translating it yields CASSQTGNYGYTF.

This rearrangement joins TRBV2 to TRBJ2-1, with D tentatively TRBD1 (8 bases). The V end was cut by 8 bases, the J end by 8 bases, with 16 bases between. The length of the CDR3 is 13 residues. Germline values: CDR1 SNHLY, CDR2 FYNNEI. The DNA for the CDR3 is TGTGCCAGCGCCCGGACAGGGAGGGATGAGCAGTTCTTC. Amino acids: CASARTGRDEQFF.

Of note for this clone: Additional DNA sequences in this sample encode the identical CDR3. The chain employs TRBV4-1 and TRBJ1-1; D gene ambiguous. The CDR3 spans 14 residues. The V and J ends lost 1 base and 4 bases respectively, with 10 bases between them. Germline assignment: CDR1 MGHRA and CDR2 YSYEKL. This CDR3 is CASSQVGLGTEAFF. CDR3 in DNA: TGCGCCAGCAGCCAAGTAGGGTTGGGCACTGAAGCTTTCTTT.

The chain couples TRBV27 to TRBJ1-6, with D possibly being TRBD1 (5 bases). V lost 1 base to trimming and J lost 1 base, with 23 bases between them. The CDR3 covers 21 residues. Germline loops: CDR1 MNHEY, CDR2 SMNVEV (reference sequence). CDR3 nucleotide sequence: TGTGCCAGCAGTTTATATGAAAATTTGGGCATCGGGACGTCCTATAATTCACCCCTCCACTTT. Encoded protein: CASSLYENLGIGTSYNSPLHF.